A single sample gave rise to the 12 T cell receptor beta chains below, sequenced in a study of blood T cell repertoires in COVID-19. Clones were sequenced by immunoSEQ multiplex PCR, and TCRdb holds only the in-frame ones, with some missing. This sample has under 400,000 clones; 90% occur once, and the top ten carry about 6.8%. The specimen was peripheral blood. The receptors were sampled from a man aged 18 to 29 with active or convalescent COVID-19.

The V call is TRBV19, the J call TRBJ2-3; 9 nucleotides line up with TRBD1. Germline CDR1 reads LNHDA; CDR2 reads SQIVND (reference sequence). J lost 6 bases, V lost 4 bases, and 5 bases had no gene match. The CDR3 sequence is 14 residues long. This CDR3 is CASSKQGAQDTQYF. Written as DNA, the CDR3 is TGTGCCAGTAGTAAACAGGGGGCGCAGGATACGCAGTATTTT.

The J gene is TRBJ2-5, the V gene TRBV29-1, with 10 bases fitting TRBD1. There are 16 residues in the CDR3. Germline V CDR1 and CDR2: SQVTM, ANQGSEA. The ends lost 1 base at V and 4 bases at J; junction bases unmatched: 9. CDR3 amino acids: CSVEAGQGGNGETQYF. CDR3 sequence (DNA): TGCAGCGTTGAAGCCGGACAGGGGGGCAACGGAGAGACCCAGTACTTC.

This chain links TRBV5-1 with TRBJ2-3, with 9 bases aligning to TRBD2. There are 16 residues in the CDR3. From germline, CDR1 is SGHRS and CDR2 YFSETQ. Losses at the gene ends were 5 bases for V and 4 bases for J; bases not matched to a gene: 11. Here the CDR3 reads CASRQPGLATADTQYF. In DNA form, the CDR3 reads TGCGCCAGCAGGCAACCAGGACTAGCGACAGCAGATACGCAGTATTTT.

Turning to this clone: The sample carries other DNA sequences with the same CDR3. V and J are TRBV6-6 and TRBJ1-5; weak D call: TRBD1 (5 bases). The CDR3 is made up of 16 amino acids. Trimming removed 2 bases from V and 0 bases from J, with 11 bases in between. Germline CDR1 is MNHNY and CDR2 is SVGAGI (reference sequence). CDR3 region: CASSYPGLNSNQPQHF. In nucleotides, the CDR3 is TGTGCCAGCAGTTACCCGGGACTGAATAGCAATCAGCCCCAGCATTTT.

The CDR3 region is CATSDPRQGAVGELFF. DNA for the CDR3: TGTGCCACCAGTGATCCCCGACAGGGGGCGGTCGGGGAGCTGTTTTTT. The rearrangement links TRBV24-1 to TRBJ2-2; 10 nucleotides line up with TRBD1. The CDR3 runs to 16 residues. J was trimmed by 7 bases and V by 3 bases; bases with no gene match: 7. Germline V CDR1 and CDR2: KGHDR, SFDVKD.

This clone was seen just once. The gene calls are TRBV14 and TRBJ2-1; D is unresolved. The CDR3 totals 15 residues. Trimming took 0 bases from V and 8 from J, leaving 14 bases between them. Germline CDR1 and CDR2: SGHDN and FVKESK. In DNA form, the CDR3 reads TGTGCCAGCAGCCAAGATGTAGTACCTTCGTATGAGCAGTTCTTC. Residues: CASSQDVVPSYEQFF.

The rearrangement links TRBV15 to TRBJ1-2, with a tentative D call TRBD1 (5 bases). In germline, CDR1 is LNHNV, CDR2 YYDKDF (reference sequence). Deletions cut 0 bases from V and 0 bases from J, with 11 bases between. There are 16 residues in the CDR3. In DNA form, the CDR3 reads TGTGCCACCAGCAGAGATCGGACACCTGCTAACTATGGCTACACCTTC. Amino acids: CATSRDRTPANYGYTF.

V gene TRBV28 combines with J gene TRBJ2-1, with 9 positions matching TRBD2. Unmatched junction bases numbered 0, after V lost 7 bases and J lost 5 bases. CDR3 length equals 12 residues. Germline loops: CDR1 MDHEN, CDR2 SYDVKM. CDR3 in DNA: TGTGCCAGCACTAGCGGGAACAATGAGCAGTTCTTC. Translated, it gives CASTSGNNEQFF.

The chain is built from TRBV28 and TRBJ1-5; 8 bases map to TRBD1. CDR3 size: 15 residues. CDR1 and CDR2 (germline): MDHEN, SYDVKM. J lost 5 bases, V lost 2 bases, and 5 bases had no gene match. In nucleotides, the CDR3 is TGTGCCAGCAGTTTAACCGACAGGGGCCATCAGCCCCAGCATTTT. This encodes CASSLTDRGHQPQHF.

This chain connects TRBV18 to TRBJ1-5; 10 nucleotides line up with TRBD1. Germline V gene lookup returns CDR1 KGHSH and CDR2 LQKENI. The V and J ends lost 4 bases and 6 bases, in that order; junction bases with no gene match: 9. There are 16 residues in the CDR3. In nucleotides, the CDR3 is TGTGCCAGCTCACTAGCTATGACAGGGGGCCTTCAGCCCCAGCATTTT. Protein: CASSLAMTGGLQPQHF.

This clone was picked up one time. V and J are TRBV19 and TRBJ2-1; 8 bases match TRBD2. Looked up from germline, CDR1 is LNHDA and CDR2 is SQIVND (reference sequence). V lost 7 bases, J lost 2 bases, and 7 bases stayed unmatched. The CDR3 runs to 15 residues. CDR3 sequence: CASTISGTTYNEQFF. As DNA, the CDR3 is TGTGCCAGTACTATTAGCGGGACGACCTACAATGAGCAGTTCTTC.

This sequence joins TRBV28 and TRBJ1-4; unclear D gene. The CDR3 is 14 residues long. Looked up from germline, CDR1 is MDHEN and CDR2 is SYDVKM. Between the trimmed V and J ends, which lost 8 bases and 7 bases, there was a span of 17 bases. DNA of the CDR3: TGTGCCAGCGGAGCACCCCATCTTGGTGAAAAACTGTTTTTT. Protein sequence: CASGAPHLGEKLFF.